This T cell receptor beta chain emerged from a study of blood T cells in healthy people across ages. Whole-study context: There was about one barcoded beta molecule captured by template switching per two T cells.

In regard to this clonotype: Its matching antigen is unknown.

This CDR3 comprises 14 residues. From germline, CDR1 is WNHNN and CDR2 SYGVQD (reference sequence). A second PCR, run for about 7 to 11 cycles, used a sample-barcoded 5' primer plus a J-beta primer mix. Through a template-switch adaptor with 12 random nucleotides, each cDNA molecule received a tag. Each CDR3 protein gets one entry after TCRdb re-called the 5' RACE reads with MiXCR. The table records about 640,000 distinct CDR3 sequences, under 70% of them present only once. Study findings and constraints: Older age coincided with a roughly linear decline in TCR beta diversity per million T cells. Comparison with aged donors showed that long-lived donors had more naive CD4+ cells and higher diversity.

The sequencing input was blood. The chain recombines TRBV10-1 with TRBJ2-5, with TRBD1 identical over 8 bases. The last part of the DNA fits TRBJ2-7 better; the J call may be wrong. This TCR came from a man aged 55 to 70 in good health. The CDR3 DNA is TGCGCCAGCAGTCCGGACAGGGTGTACGACGAGCAGTACTTC. Its translation: CASSPDRVYDEQYF.